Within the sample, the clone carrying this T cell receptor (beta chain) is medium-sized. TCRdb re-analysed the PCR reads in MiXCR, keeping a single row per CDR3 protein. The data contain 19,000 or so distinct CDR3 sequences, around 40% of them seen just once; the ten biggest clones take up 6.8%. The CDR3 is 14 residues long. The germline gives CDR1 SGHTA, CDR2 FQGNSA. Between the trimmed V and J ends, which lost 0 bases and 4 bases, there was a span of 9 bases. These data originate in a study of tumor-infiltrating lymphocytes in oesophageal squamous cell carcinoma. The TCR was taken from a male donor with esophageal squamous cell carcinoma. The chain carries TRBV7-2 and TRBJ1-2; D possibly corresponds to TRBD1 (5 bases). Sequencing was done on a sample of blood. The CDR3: CASSLAAGSYGYTF. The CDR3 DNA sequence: TGTGCCAGCAGCTTAGCGGCAGGGAGCTATGGCTACACCTTC.